This T cell receptor beta chain was sequenced for a study of technical replicates of blood from a handful of donors (dated by TCRdb to 2015 to 2018). Trimming accounts for 0 bases at V and 4 bases at J, while the number of junction bases matched to no gene is 6. From cysteine to phenylalanine, the CDR3 is 15 amino acids long. Only the CDR3 region is kept as DNA, spanning 45 bases read in frame from base 1. CDR1 and CDR2 are read off the germline V gene as SGHRS and YFSETQ. Worth noting for this clone: Its cognate antigen has yet to be identified. No much larger clonotype is one base removed from it; base qualities were not supplied.

Receptors were amplified or captured by the immunoSEQ multiplex PCR assay. TCRdb retrieved this table from immuneACCESS and kept in-frame rearrangements only. Not all clones are present; in checked studies, unresolved V genes account for under half, and no reason is known for the remainder. Present in this sample are some 14,000 clones, under 85% of which were seen just once. The top ten clones comprise over 10% of the sample. Recombination linked TRBV5-1 to TRBJ1-1, and TRBD1 aligns with 7 junction nucleotides. The sequenced material came from PBMCs. The receptor was isolated from a human donor in good health. The bases read TGCGCCAGCAGCTTGGCACCAGGGGGACTCACTGAAGCTTTCTTT. This sequence encodes CASSLAPGGLTEAFF.